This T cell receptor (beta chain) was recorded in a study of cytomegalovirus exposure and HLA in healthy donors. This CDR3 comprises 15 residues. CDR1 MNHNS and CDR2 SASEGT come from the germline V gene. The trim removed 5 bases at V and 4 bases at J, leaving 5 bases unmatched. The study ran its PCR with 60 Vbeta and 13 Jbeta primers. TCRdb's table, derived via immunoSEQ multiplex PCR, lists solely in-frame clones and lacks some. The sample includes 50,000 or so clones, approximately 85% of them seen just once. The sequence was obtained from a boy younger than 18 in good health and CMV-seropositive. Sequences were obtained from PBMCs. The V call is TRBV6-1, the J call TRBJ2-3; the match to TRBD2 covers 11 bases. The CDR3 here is CASSLSSGGPDTQYF. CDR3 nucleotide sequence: TGTGCCAGCAGTCTCTCTAGCGGGGGGCCAGATACGCAGTATTTT.